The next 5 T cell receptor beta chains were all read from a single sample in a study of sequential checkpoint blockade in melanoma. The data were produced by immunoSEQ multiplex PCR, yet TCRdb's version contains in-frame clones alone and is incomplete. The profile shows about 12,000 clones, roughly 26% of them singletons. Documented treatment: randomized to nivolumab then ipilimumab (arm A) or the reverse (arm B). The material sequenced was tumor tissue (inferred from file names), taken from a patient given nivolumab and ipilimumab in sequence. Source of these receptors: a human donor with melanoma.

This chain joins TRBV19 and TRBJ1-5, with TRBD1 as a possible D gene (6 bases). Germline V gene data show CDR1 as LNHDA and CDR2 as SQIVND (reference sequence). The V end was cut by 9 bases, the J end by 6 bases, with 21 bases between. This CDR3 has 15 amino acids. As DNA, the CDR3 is TGTGCCAGCAGGGAGCTAACAGGGAAGCGTCAGCCCCAGCATTTT. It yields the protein CASRELTGKRQPQHF.

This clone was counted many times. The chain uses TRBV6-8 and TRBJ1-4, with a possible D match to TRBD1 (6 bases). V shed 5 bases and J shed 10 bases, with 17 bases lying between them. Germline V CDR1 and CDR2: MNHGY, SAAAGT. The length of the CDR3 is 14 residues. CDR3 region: CASSETGATGKLFF. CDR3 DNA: TGTGCCAGCAGTGAGACGGGGGCAACGGGAAAACTGTTTTTT.

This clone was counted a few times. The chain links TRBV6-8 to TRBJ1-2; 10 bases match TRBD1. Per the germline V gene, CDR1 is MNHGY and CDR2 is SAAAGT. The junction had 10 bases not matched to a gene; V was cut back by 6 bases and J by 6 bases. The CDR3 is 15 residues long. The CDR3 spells CASRALTGGADGYTF. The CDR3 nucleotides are TGTGCCAGCAGGGCCTTGACAGGGGGCGCGGATGGCTACACCTTC.

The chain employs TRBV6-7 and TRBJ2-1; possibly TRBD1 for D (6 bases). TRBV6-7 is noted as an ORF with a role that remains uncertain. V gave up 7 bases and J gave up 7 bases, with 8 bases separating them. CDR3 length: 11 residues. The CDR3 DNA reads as TGTGCCAGCACCCAGGGGAATGAGCAGTTCTTC. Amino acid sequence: CASTQGNEQFF.

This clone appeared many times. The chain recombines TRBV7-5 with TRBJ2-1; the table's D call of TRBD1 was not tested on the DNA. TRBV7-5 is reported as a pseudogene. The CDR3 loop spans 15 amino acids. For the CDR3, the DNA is TGTGCCAGCAGCTTAGCTAGACAGGGCCGGAATGAGCAGTTCTTC. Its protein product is CASSLARQGRNEQFF.